Described below is a single TCR beta chain sequence and its context. The count of this clone is one. Its antigen remains undetermined. No base quality information exists; no much larger clone differs at one position. The intended sense of this specimen's time point label: 24 months on ibrutinib. For TCR beta library preparation, around 2.2 micrograms of genomic DNA was extracted from cryopreserved PBMCs. Longitudinal blood samples from CLL patients receiving ibrutinib monotherapy were subjected to high-throughput TCR beta sequencing. The patients took part in an open-label, single-center phase 2 trial of ibrutinib monotherapy. V loses 0 bases, J loses 8 bases, and the germline ends lie 16 bases apart. From the cysteine through the phenylalanine, the CDR3 covers 16 amino acids. The only DNA kept is the CDR3, 48 bases in frame from the first base. The CDR1 and CDR2 encoded by the germline V gene (reference sequence) are LNHDA and SQIVND.

The goal of deep resolution MiSeq sequencing was a depth between 1 in 1 million and 1 in 200,000 T cells, and coverage averaged 10x per clonotype. The immunoSEQ hsTCRB Kit was used to generate the TCR beta libraries. The original pipeline was this. The data were analyzed with ImmunoSEQ Analyzer and ImmunoSEQ Data Assistant, and V, D and J gene assignments followed IMGT definitions. Clonality, with values ranging from 0 to 1, was calculated as one minus the normalized Shannon entropy of productive rearrangement frequencies. Only overrepresented clonotypes making up at least 0.05% of the repertoire of each patient were included in the public clonotype analysis. Repertoires from some twelve age-matched healthy donors in immuneACCESS were used as clonality controls. TCRdb limited this immuneACCESS table to in-frame rearrangements with V and J called. A share of clones is missing; checked studies link under half to unresolved V genes, and the rest is unexplained. V and J calls and clone size come straight from that table; D and trimming were deduced from the DNA. Within this sample are some 120,000 clones, with 58% of them counted one time only. Jointly, the top ten make up 37% of the sample.

These data come from a study of cytotoxic CD8 clonotypes in ibrutinib-treated CLL (dated by TCRdb to the early 2020s). Concerning the study at large: The cohort had some eleven relapsed/refractory and around 16 treatment-naive patients; roughly 17 were IGHV unmutated. Partial responses were observed in about 25 patients and complete responses in 2; after a median follow-up of around 68 months, remission was maintained in approximately 15 patients and progression was observed in some twelve. The response samples were drawn at a median of approximately twelve months into treatment, with a range of roughly 6 to 36 months. An average of about 250,000 productive templates and approximately 91,000 productive rearrangements was obtained per sample. Of the roughly 90 people in the trial, 26 had longitudinal samples available. Cryopreserved peripheral blood mononuclear cells were collected at three points: before therapy, at response, and at either sustained remission or disease progression. Every remission and progressive disease sample was obtained while ibrutinib was still being received by the patients.

Findings and caveats that apply to the study as a whole: Public clonotypes were rare and either shrank or stayed stable during treatment, and the rise in clonality at ibrutinib response reflected expansion of private clonotypes. Sustained-remission and progressing patients did not have matched sampling times, and lymph node repertoires were not examined. At baseline, clonality was higher than in age-matched healthy donors and showed a strong correlation with circulating CD8+ T-cell counts. Clonality increased at ibrutinib response, stayed stable in sustained remission, and fell back toward baseline at progression.

The rearranged chain carries TRBV19 and TRBJ1-4, with an unclear D gene assignment. Sequencing was performed on PBMCs, taken after 24 months of ibrutinib treatment. This sequence was found in a human donor with chronic lymphocytic leukemia. CDR3 loop: CASSIDRGRAKEKLFF. The DNA sequence is given as TGTGCCAGTAGTATAGACCGAGGGAGGGCGAAGGAAAAACTGTTTTTT. Extended through the reference TRBV19 and TRBJ1-4 proteins, this CDR3 yields the full variable domain: DGGITQSPKYLFRKEGQNVTLSCEQNLNHDAMYWYRQDPGQGLRLIYYSQIVNDFQKGDIAEGYSVSREKKESFPLTVTSAQKNPTAFYLCASSIDRGRAKEKLFFGSGTQLSVL.